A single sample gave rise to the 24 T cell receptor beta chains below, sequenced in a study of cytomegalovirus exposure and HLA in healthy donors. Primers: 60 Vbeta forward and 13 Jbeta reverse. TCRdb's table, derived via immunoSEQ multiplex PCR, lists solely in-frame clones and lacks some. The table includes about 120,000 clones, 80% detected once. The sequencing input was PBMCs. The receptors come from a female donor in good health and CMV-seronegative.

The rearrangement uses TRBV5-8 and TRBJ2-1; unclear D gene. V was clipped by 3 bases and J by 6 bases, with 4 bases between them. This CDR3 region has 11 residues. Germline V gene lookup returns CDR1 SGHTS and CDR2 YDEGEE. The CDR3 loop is CASSYINEQFF. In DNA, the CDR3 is TGTGCCAGCAGCTACATCAATGAGCAGTTCTTC.

DNA for the CDR3: TGTGCCAGCAGCACCGGGGTCACAGATACGCAGTATTTT. It specifies CASSTGVTDTQYF. The V call is TRBV5-4, the J call TRBJ2-3; D possibly corresponds to TRBD2 (5 bases). CDR3 length: 13 amino acids. The V and J ends lost 4 bases and 2 bases respectively, with 8 bases between them. Looked up from germline, CDR1 is SGHNT and CDR2 is YYREEE (reference sequence). The full variable domain, in which reference TRBV5-4 and TRBJ2-3 provide the parts outside the CDR3, is ETGVTQSPTHLIKTRGQQVTLRCSSQSGHNTVSWYQQALGQGPQFIFQYYREEENGRGNFPPRFSGLQFPNYSSELNVNALELDDSALYLCASSTGVTDTQYFGPGTRLTVL.

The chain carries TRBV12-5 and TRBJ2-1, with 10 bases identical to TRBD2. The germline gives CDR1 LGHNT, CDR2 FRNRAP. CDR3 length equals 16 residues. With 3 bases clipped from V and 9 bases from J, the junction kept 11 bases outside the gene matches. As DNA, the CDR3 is TGTGCTAGTGGTTTACCCCAAAAGCGGGGGGGCCCTGAGCAGTTCTTC. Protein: CASGLPQKRGGPEQFF.

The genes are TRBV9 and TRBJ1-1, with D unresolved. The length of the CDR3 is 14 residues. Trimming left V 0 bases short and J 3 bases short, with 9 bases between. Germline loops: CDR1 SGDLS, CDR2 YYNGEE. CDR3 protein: CASSVGGDYTEAFF. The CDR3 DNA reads TGTGCCAGCAGCGTAGGCGGGGATTACACTGAAGCTTTCTTT.

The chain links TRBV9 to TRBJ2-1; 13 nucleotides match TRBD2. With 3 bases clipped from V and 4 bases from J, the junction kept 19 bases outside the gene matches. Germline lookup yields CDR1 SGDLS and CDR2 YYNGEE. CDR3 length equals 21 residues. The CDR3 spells CASSDPAWTSGGPLEYNEQFF. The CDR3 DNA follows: TGTGCCAGCAGCGACCCCGCCTGGACTAGCGGGGGACCGCTTGAATACAATGAGCAGTTCTTC.

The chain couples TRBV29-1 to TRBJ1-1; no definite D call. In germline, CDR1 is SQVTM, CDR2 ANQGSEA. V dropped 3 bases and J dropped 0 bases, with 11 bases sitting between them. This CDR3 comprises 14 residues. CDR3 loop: CSVEVTIMNTEAFF. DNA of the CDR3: TGCAGCGTTGAGGTTACAATCATGAACACTGAAGCTTTCTTT.

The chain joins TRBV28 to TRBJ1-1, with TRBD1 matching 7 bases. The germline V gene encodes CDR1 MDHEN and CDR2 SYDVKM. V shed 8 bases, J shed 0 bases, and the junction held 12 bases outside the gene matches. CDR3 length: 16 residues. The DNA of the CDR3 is TGTGCCAGCCCCCCGACAGGGCGCACCTTGAACACTGAAGCTTTCTTT. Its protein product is CASPPTGRTLNTEAFF.

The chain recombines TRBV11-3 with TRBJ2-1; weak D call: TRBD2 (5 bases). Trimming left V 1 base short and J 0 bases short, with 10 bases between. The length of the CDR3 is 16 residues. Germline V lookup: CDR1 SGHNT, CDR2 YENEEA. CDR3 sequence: CASSLGLEVSYNEQFF. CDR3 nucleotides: TGTGCCAGCAGCTTAGGGTTGGAGGTCTCCTACAATGAGCAGTTCTTC.

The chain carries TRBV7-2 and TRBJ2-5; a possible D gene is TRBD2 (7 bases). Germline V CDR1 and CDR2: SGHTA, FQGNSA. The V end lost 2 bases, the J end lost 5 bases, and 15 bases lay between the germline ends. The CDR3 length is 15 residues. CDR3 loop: CASSLSRTRGETQYF. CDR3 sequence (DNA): TGTGCCAGCAGCTTAAGCAGGACTAGGGGGGAGACCCAGTACTTC.

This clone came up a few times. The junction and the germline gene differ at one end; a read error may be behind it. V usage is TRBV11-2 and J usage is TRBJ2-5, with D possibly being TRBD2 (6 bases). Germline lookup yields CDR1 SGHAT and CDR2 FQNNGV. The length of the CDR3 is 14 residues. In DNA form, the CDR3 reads TGTGCCAGCAGTTTAGGGAGTCGGGGGGAGACCCAGTACTTC. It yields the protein CASSLGSRGETQYF. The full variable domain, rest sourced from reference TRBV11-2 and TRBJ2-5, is EAGVAQSPRYKIIEKRQSVAFWCNPISGHATLYWYQQILGQGPKLLIQFQNNGVVDDSQLPKDRFSAERLKGVDSTLKIQPAKLEDSAVYLCASSLGSRGETQYFGPGTRLLVL.

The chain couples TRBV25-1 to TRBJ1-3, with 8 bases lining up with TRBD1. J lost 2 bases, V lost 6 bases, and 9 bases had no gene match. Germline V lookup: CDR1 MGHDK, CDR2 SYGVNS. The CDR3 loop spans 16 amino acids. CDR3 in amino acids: CASSDPGQGAGNTIYF. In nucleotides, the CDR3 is TGTGCCAGCAGCGACCCCGGACAGGGTGCTGGAAACACCATATATTTT.

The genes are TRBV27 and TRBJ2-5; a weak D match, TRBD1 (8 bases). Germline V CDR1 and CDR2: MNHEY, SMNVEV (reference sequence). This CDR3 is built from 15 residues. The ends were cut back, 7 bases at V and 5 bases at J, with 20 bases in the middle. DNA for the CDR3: TGTGCCAGCACTACTCGACAGGGGCGGGGGGAGACCCAGTACTTC. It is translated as CASTTRQGRGETQYF.

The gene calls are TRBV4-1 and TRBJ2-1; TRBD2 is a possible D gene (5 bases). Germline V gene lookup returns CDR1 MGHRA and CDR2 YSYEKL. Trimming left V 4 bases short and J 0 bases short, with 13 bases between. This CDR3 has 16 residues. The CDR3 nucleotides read TGCGCCAGCAGCCGAGGGAGCCCGAGCTCCTACAATGAGCAGTTCTTC. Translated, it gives CASSRGSPSSYNEQFF.

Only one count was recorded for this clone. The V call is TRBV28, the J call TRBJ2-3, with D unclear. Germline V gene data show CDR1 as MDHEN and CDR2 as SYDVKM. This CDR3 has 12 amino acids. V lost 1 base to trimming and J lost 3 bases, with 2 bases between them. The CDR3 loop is CASSLLTDTQYF. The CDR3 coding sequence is TGTGCCAGCAGTTTATTAACAGATACGCAGTATTTT.

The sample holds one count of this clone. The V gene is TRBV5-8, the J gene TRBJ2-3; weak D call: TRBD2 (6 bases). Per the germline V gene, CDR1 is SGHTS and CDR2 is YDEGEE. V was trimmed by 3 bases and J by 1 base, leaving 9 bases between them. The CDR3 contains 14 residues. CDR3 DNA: TGTGCCAGCAGCTGGAGGGCAGGCACAGATACGCAGTATTTT. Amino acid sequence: CASSWRAGTDTQYF.

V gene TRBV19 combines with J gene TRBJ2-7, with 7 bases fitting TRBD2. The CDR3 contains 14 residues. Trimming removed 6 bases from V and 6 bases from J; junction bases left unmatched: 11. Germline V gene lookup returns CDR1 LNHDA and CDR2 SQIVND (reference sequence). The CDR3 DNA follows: TGTGCCAGTAGCCGGGGGGATCGTCGGGGCGAGCAGTACTTC. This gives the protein CASSRGDRRGEQYF.

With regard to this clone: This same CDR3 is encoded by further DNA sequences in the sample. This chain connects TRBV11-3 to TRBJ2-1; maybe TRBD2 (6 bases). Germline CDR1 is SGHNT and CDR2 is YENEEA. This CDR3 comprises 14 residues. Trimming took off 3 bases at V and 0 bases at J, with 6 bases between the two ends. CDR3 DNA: TGTGCCAGCAGCTTCGGGGGCTCCTACAATGAGCAGTTCTTC. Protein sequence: CASSFGGSYNEQFF.

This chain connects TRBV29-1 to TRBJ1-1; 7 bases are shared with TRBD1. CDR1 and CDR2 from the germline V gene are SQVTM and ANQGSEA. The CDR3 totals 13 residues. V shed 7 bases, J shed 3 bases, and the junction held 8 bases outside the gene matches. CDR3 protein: CSAGTARDTEAFF. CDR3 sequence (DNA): TGCAGCGCAGGGACAGCTAGAGACACTGAAGCTTTCTTT.

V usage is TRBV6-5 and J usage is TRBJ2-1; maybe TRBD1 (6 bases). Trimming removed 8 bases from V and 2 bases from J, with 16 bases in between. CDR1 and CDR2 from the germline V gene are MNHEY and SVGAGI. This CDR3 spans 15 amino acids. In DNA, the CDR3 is TGTGCCAGCCGGCACTACAGGGAACCCTACAATGAGCAGTTCTTC. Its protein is CASRHYREPYNEQFF.

The CDR3 region has the DNA TGTGCCAGCAGCCAATCCGGGACTAGAGAGTACGAGCAGTACTTC. This codes for CASSQSGTREYEQYF. The genes are TRBV7-2 and TRBJ2-5, with 8 bases identical to TRBD2. The end of the DNA is better explained by TRBJ2-7, so the J call may be wrong. This CDR3 region has 15 residues. CDR1 and CDR2 from the germline V gene are SGHTA and FQGNSA.

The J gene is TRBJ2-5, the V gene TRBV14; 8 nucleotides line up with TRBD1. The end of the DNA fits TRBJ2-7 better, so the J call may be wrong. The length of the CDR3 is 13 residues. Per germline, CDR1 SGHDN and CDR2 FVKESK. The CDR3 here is CASSGQGSYEQYF. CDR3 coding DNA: TGTGCCAGCAGTGGACAGGGATCCTACGAGCAGTACTTC.

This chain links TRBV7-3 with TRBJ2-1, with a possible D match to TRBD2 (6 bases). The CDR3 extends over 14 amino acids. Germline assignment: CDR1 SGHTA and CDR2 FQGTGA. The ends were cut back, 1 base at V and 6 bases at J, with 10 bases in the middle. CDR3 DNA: TGTGCCAGCAGCTTAAGCGCGGGGTCCAATGAGCAGTTCTTC. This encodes CASSLSAGSNEQFF.

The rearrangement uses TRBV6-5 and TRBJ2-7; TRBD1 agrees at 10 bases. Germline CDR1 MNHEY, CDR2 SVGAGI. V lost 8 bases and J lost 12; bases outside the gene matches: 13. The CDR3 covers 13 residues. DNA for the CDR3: TGTGCCAGCGCTCGAGACAGGGGGCTCGGAAGGTACTTC. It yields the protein CASARDRGLGRYF.

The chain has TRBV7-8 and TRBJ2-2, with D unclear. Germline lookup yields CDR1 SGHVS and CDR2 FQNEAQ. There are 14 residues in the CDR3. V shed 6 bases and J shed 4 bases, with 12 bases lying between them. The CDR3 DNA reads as TGTGCCAGCAGTTCCGTTGGGCTCACCGGGGAGCTGTTTTTT. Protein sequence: CASSSVGLTGELFF.